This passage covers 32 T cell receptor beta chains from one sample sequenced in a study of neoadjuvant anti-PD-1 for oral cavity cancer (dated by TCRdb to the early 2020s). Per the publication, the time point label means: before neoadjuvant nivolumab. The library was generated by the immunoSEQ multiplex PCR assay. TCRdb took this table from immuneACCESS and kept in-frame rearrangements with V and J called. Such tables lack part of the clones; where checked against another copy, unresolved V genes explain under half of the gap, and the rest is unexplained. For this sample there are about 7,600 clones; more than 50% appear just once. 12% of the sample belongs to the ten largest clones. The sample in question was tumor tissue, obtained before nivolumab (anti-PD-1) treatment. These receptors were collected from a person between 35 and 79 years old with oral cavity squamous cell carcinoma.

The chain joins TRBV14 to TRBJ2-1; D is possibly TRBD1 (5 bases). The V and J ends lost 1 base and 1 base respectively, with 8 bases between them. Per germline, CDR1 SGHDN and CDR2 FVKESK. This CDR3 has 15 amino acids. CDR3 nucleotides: TGTGCCAGCAGCCAAGTGCAGGGTTCCTACAATGAGCAGTTCTTC. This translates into CASSQVQGSYNEQFF.

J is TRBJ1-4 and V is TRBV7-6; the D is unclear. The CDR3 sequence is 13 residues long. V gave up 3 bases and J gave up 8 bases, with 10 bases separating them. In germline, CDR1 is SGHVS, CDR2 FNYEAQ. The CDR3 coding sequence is TGTGCCAGCAGCTTGGGGTCCAGGGAAAAACTGTTTTTT. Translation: CASSLGSREKLFF.

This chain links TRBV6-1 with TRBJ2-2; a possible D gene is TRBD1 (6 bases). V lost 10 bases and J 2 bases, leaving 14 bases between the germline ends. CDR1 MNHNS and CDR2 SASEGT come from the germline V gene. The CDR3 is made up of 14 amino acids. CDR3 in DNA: TGTGCCACCCAGGGGCCAATCAACACCGGGGAGCTGTTTTTT. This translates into CATQGPINTGELFF.

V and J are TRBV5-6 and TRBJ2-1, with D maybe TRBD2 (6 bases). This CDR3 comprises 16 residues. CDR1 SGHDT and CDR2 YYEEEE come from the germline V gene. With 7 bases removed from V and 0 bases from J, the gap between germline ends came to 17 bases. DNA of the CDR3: TGTGCCAGCCGACGGGACTTTTTGAGCTCCTACAATGAGCAGTTCTTC. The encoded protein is CASRRDFLSSYNEQFF.

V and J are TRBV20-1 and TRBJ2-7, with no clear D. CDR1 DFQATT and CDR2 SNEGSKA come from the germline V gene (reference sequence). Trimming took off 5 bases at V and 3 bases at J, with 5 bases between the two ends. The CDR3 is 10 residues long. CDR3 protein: CSASVYEQYF. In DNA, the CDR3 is TGCAGTGCTTCAGTCTACGAGCAGTACTTC.

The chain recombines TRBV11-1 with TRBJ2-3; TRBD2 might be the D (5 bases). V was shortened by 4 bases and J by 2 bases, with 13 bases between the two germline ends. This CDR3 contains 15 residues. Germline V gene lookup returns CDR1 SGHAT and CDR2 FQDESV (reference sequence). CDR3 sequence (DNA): TGTGCCAGCAGCTCCATTGGGGAGTTCACAGATACGCAGTATTTT. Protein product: CASSSIGEFTDTQYF.

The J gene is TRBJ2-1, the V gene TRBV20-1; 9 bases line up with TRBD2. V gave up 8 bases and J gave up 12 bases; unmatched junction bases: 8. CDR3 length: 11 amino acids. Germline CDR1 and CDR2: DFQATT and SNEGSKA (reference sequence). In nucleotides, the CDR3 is TGCAGTTCCCCTAGCGGGATGGTGCAGTTCTTC. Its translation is CSSPSGMVQFF.

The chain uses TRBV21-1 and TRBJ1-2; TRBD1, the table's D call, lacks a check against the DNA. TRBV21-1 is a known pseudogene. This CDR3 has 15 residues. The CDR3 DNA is TGTGCCAGCAGCAAACCCCAGTCGACTAACTATGGCTACACCTTC. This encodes CASSKPQSTNYGYTF.

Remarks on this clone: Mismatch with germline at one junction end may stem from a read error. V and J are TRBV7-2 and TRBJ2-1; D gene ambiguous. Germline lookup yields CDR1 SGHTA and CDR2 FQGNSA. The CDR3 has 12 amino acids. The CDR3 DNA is TGTGCCAGCGGACCCTACCGGGCCTCTGAAATCTTC. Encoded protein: CASGPYRASEIF.

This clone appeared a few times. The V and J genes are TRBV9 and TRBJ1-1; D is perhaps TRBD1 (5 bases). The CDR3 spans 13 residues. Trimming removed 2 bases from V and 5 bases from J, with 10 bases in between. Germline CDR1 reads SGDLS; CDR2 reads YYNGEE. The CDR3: CASSVREGTEAFF. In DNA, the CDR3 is TGTGCCAGCAGCGTCAGGGAAGGGACTGAAGCTTTCTTT.

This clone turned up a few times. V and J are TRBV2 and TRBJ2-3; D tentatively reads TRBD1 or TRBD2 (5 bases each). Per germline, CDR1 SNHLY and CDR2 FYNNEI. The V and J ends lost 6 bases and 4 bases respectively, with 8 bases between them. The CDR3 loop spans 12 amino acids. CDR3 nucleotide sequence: TGTGCCAGCAGGGGGGAGCCAGATACGCAGTATTTT. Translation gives CASRGEPDTQYF.

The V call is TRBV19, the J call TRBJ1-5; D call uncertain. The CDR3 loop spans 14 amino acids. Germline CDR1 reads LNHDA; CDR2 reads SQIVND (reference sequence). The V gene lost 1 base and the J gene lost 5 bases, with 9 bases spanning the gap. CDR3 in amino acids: CASSIGPGHQPQHF. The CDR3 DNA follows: TGTGCCAGTAGTATAGGGCCGGGCCATCAGCCCCAGCATTTT. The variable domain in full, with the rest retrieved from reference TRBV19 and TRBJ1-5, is DGGITQSPKYLFRKEGQNVTLSCEQNLNHDAMYWYRQDPGQGLRLIYYSQIVNDFQKGDIAEGYSVSREKKESFPLTVTSAQKNPTAFYLCASSIGPGHQPQHFGDGTRLSIL.

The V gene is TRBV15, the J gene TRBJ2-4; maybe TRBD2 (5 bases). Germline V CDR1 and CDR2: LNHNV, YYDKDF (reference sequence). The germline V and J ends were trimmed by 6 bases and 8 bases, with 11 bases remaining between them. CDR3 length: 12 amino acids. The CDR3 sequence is CATRDRGDIQYF. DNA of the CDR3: TGTGCCACCAGAGATCGGGGTGACATTCAGTACTTC.

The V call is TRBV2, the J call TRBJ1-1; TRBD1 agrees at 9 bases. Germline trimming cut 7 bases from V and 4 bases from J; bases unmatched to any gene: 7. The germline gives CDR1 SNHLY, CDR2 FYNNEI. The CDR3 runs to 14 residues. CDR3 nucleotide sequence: TGTGCCAGCAATAGACAGGGGGATGGCACTGAAGCTTTCTTT. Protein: CASNRQGDGTEAFF. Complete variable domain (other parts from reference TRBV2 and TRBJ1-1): EPEVTQTPSHQVTQMGQEVILRCVPISNHLYFYWYRQILGQKVEFLVSFYNNEISEKSEIFDDQFSVERPDGSNFTLKIRSTKLEDSAMYFCASNRQGDGTEAFFGQGTRLTVV.

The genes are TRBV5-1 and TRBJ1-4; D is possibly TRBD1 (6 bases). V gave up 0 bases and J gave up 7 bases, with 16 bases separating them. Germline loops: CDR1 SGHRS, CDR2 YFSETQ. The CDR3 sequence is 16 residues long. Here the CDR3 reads CASSLASRGTGEKLFF. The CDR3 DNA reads TGCGCCAGCAGCTTGGCCTCCAGGGGAACGGGTGAAAAACTGTTTTTT.

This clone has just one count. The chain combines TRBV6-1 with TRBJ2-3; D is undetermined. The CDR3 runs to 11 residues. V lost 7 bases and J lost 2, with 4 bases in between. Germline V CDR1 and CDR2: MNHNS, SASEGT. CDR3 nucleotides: TGTGCCAGCACAAACACAGATACGCAGTATTTT. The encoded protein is CASTNTDTQYF.

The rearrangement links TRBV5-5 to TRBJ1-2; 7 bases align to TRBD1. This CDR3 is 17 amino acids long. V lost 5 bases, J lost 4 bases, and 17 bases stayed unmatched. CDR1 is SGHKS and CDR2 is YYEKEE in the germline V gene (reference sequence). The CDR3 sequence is CASSSFHGDSGGYGYTF. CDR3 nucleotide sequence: TGTGCCAGCAGTTCATTCCACGGGGACAGCGGGGGCTATGGCTACACCTTC.

The chain's CDR3 is CASSRTSGAYEQYF. CDR3 nucleotide sequence: TGTGCCAGCAGCCGCACTAGCGGCGCCTACGAGCAGTACTTC. The chain carries TRBV11-2 and TRBJ2-7; 8 bases line up with TRBD2. The CDR3 is 14 amino acids. Germline lookup yields CDR1 SGHAT and CDR2 FQNNGV. With 5 bases clipped from V and 2 bases from J, the junction kept 5 bases outside the gene matches.

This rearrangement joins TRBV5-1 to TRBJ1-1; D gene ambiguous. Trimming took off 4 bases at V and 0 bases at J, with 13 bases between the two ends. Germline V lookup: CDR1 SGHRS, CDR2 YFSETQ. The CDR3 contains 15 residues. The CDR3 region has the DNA TGCGCCAGCAGCCCCGACGTGAGGATGAACACTGAAGCTTTCTTT. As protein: CASSPDVRMNTEAFF.

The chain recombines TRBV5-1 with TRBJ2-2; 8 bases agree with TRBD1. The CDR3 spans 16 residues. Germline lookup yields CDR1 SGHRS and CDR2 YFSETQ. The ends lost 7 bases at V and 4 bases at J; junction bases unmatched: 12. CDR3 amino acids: CASRPTGVISTGELFF. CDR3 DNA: TGCGCCAGCCGACCGACAGGGGTAATATCCACCGGGGAGCTGTTTTTT.

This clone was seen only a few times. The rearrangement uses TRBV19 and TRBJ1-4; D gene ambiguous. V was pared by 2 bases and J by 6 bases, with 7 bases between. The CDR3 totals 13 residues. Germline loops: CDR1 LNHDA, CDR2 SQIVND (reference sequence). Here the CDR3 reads CASSIRMDEKLFF. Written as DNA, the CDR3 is TGTGCCAGTAGTATACGAATGGATGAAAAACTGTTTTTT.

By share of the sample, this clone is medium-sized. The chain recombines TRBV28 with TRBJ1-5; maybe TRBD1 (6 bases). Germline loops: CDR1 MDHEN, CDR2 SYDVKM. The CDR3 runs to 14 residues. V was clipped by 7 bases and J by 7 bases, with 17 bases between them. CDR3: CASTMGGARQPQHF. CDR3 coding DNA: TGTGCCAGCACCATGGGGGGGGCCCGGCAGCCCCAGCATTTT.

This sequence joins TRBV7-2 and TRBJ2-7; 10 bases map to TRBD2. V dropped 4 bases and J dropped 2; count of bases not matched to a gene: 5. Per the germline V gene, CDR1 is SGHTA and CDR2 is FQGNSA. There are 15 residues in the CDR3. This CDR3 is CASSSGLAITYEQYF. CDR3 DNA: TGTGCCAGCAGCTCGGGACTAGCGATTACCTACGAGCAGTACTTC.

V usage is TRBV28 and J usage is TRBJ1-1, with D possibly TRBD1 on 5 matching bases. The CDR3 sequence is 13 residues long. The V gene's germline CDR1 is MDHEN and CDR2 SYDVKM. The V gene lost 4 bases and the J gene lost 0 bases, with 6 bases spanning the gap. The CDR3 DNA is TGTGCCAGCAGTTGGGGCGTGAACACTGAAGCTTTCTTT. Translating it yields CASSWGVNTEAFF. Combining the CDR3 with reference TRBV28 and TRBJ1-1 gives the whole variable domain DVKVTQSSRYLVKRTGEKVFLECVQDMDHENMFWYRQDPGLGLRLIYFSYDVKMKEKGDIPEGYSVSREKKERFSLILESASTNQTSMYLCASSWGVNTEAFFGQGTRLTVV.

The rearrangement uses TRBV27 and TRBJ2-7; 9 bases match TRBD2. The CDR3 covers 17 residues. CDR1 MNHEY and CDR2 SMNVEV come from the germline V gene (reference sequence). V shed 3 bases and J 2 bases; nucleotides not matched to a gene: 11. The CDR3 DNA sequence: TGTGCCAGCAGTTTGGGTCCGGGACTAGCCGTAACCTACGAGCAGTACTTC. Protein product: CASSLGPGLAVTYEQYF.

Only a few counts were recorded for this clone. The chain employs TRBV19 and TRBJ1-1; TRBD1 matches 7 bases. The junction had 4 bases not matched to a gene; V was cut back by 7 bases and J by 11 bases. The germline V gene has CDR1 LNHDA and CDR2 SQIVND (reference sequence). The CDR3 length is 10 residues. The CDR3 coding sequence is TGTGCCAGTATAGGACAGGCGGCTTTCTTT. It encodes CASIGQAAFF.

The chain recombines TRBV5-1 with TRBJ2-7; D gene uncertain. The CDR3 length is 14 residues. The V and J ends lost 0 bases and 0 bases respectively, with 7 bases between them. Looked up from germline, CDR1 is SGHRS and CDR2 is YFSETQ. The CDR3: CASSLAVGSYEQYF. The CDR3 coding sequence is TGCGCCAGCAGCTTGGCCGTGGGCTCCTACGAGCAGTACTTC.

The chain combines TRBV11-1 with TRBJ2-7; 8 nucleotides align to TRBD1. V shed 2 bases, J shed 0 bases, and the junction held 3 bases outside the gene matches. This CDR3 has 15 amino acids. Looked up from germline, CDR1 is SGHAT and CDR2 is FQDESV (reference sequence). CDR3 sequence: CASSLYQGASYEQYF. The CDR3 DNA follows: TGTGCCAGCAGCTTATATCAGGGGGCCTCCTACGAGCAGTACTTC.

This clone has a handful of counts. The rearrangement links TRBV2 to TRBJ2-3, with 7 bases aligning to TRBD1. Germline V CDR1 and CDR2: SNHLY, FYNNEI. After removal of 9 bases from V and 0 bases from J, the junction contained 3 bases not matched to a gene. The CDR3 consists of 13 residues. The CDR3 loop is CARGGLSTDTQYF. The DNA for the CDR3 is TGTGCCAGAGGGGGCCTTAGCACAGATACGCAGTATTTT.

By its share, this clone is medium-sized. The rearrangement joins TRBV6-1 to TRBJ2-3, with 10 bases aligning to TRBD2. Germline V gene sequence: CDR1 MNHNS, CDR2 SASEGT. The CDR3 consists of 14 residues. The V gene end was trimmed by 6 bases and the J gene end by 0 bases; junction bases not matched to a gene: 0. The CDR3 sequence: CASRTSGSTDTQYF. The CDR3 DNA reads TGTGCCAGCAGGACTAGCGGGAGCACAGATACGCAGTATTTT.

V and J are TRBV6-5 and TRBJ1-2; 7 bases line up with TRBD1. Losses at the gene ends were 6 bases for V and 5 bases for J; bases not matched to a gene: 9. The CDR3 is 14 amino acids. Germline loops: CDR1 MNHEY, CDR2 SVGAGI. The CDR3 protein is CASRVRDSYYGYTF. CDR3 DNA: TGTGCCAGCAGAGTTAGGGACAGCTATTATGGCTACACCTTC.

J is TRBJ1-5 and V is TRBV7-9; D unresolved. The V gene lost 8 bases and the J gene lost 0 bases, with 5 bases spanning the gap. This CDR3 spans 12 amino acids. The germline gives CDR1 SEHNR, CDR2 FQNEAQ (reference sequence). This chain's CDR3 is CASQISNQPQHF. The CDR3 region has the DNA TGTGCCAGCCAGATTAGCAATCAGCCCCAGCATTTT.